This TCR beta chain came from a study of T cells after yellow fever vaccination. The germline V gene encodes CDR1 MNHEY and CDR2 SMNVEV (reference sequence). With V trimmed by 6 bases and J by 8 bases, 9 bases remained unmatched. This CDR3 is built from 13 residues. TCRdb independently ran MiXCR on the 5' RACE reads; one entry per CDR3 protein. Of roughly 310,000 distinct CDR3 sequences in the sample, 3.6% were seen once. This clonotype has just a few counts. This TCR came from a man in his late teens or twenties who received the YFV17D yellow fever vaccine. This chain links TRBV27 with TRBJ1-2; 7 bases align to TRBD1. The material was PBMCs, obtained on the day of the yellow fever booster vaccination. The CDR3, as DNA: TGTGCCAGCAGCAATACAGGGGCTGGCGGCTACACCTTC. Translation: CASSNTGAGGYTF.